This T cell receptor (beta chain) comes out of a study of regulatory T cells in long-lasting Graves disease. Combining iRepertoire HTBI primers with Arm-PCR of CDR3 regions, the authors built TCR beta libraries. TCRdb itself ran the multiplex PCR reads through MiXCR, one entry per CDR3 protein. This sample carries a few hundred thousand distinct CDR3 sequences, about a sixth of them seen once, and the ten largest clones take around 20%. This clonotype was seen many times. Germline CDR1 is DFQATT and CDR2 is SNEGSKA (reference sequence). This CDR3 is 13 amino acids long. V gave up 3 bases and J gave up 2 bases; unmatched junction bases: 2. Specified time point: newly diagnosed GD, antithyroid drugs for less than 3 months. After RNA was extracted from PBMCs, the TCR library was made from it.

The TCR was taken from a female donor with Graves disease. The source material was peripheral blood mononuclear cells (PBMCs), sampled at new diagnosis, from a patient treated with antithyroid drugs. The J gene is TRBJ2-3, the V gene TRBV20-1; 7 bases are a match to TRBD1. The CDR3 DNA is TGCAGTGCTAGGACAGGGTTCACAGATACGCAGTATTTT. Its translation: CSARTGFTDTQYF.